The entry below gives a single TCR beta chain sequence along with its context. The data are from a study of early T cells in non-severe SARS-CoV-2 infection. Using its own MiXCR run on the 5' RACE reads, TCRdb lists one record per CDR3 protein. The repertoire holds fewer than 65,000 distinct CDR3 sequences, with around an eighth as singletons. The trim removed 0 bases at V and 6 bases at J, leaving 3 bases unmatched. The CDR3 totals 14 residues. The germline V gene encodes CDR1 WNHNN and CDR2 SYGVQD (reference sequence). The sequence came from an adult who was a healthcare worker with PCR-confirmed SARS-CoV-2 infection or an uninfected control (not recorded which). Sequences were obtained from whole blood. V is TRBV10-1 and J is TRBJ2-3, with 7 bases fitting TRBD1. The DNA for the CDR3 is TGCGCCAGCAGTGAGTCGAGGGGGCTCGATACGCAGTATTTT. Its translation is CASSESRGLDTQYF.